Described below is a single T cell receptor beta chain sequence and its context. This record belongs to a study of response to subunit inactivated influenza vaccine. This CDR3 spans 16 amino acids. Germline CDR1 reads LNHNV; CDR2 reads YYDKDF (reference sequence). V was cut by 6 bases and J by 4 bases, with 21 bases left in between. MiXCR was run by TCRdb on the RT-PCR reads, yielding one entry per CDR3 protein. The sample lists about 620,000 distinct CDR3 sequences; over 9% were seen once. This sample also appeared in a second study, on T cells expressing NK-cell markers. This second study says: UMI-tagged 5'RACE template switching yielded the TCR beta cDNA. Sorted T-cell subsets CD3+CD56+NKG2C+, CD3+CD56+NKG2C- and CD3+CD56-NKG2C+ were TCR beta-sequenced. Where several donors were concerned, these clonotypes also led the CD3+CD56-NKG2C+ fraction.

Sequencing was performed on PBMCs from blood, taken on the day of vaccination. V and J are TRBV15 and TRBJ2-5; maybe TRBD2 (6 bases). This TCR derives from a man aged 45 to 65 who received an inactivated influenza vaccine. In DNA, the CDR3 is TGTGCCACCAGGGACCTGGAGCGGGTGGACCGAGAGACCCAGTACTTC. Translation: CATRDLERVDRETQYF.